A single sample is the source of the 27 T cell receptor beta chains below, sequenced in a study of response to subunit inactivated influenza vaccine. TCRdb redid the calling of the RT-PCR reads with MiXCR, one entry per CDR3 protein. The sample shows roughly 160,000 distinct CDR3 sequences, roughly 11% of them seen only once. Sample: non-naive T cells sorted from PBMCs, taken roughly 48 days after vaccination. These receptors all come from a man aged 50-59 years who received an inactivated influenza vaccine.

The J gene is TRBJ2-2, the V gene TRBV20-1, with 11 bases identical to TRBD2. Germline CDR1 is DFQATT and CDR2 is SNEGSKA (reference sequence). The CDR3 is made up of 16 amino acids. With 6 bases clipped from V and 2 bases from J, the junction kept 8 bases outside the gene matches. The CDR3 region is CSARLAGSKNTGELFF. CDR3 in DNA: TGCAGTGCCAGACTAGCGGGATCTAAAAACACCGGGGAGCTGTTTTTT.

This clonotype was counted only a few times. This rearrangement joins TRBV7-9 to TRBJ2-1; 12 bases line up with TRBD2. Trimming removed 2 bases from V and 9 bases from J; junction bases left unmatched: 8. CDR1 and CDR2 from the germline V gene are SEHNR and FQNEAQ (reference sequence). The CDR3 extends over 16 amino acids. The CDR3 region is CASSLSLASGRGEQFF. CDR3 DNA sequence: TGTGCCAGCAGCTTATCTCTGGCTAGCGGGAGGGGTGAGCAGTTCTTC.

This clonotype appeared a few times. The chain employs TRBV25-1 and TRBJ2-5; D not certain. Trimming left V 9 bases short and J 4 bases short, with 6 bases between. The CDR3 sequence is 10 residues long. Germline-derived CDR1 and CDR2 are MGHDK and SYGVNS. The CDR3 DNA reads as TGTGCCAGTGCCCGAGAGACCCAGTACTTC. It encodes CASARETQYF. Looking up the rest from reference TRBV25-1 and TRBJ2-5 gives the full variable domain: EADIYQTPRYLVIGTGKKITLECSQTMGHDKMYWYQQDPGMELHLIHYSYGVNSTEKGDLSSESTVSRIRTEHFPLTLESARPSHTSQYLCASARETQYFGPGTRLLVL.

This rearrangement joins TRBV20-1 to TRBJ2-7, with 7 bases aligning to TRBD2. In germline, CDR1 is DFQATT, CDR2 SNEGSKA (reference sequence). This CDR3 comprises 14 residues. The V and J ends lost 4 bases and 4 bases, in that order; junction bases with no gene match: 10. In DNA form, the CDR3 reads TGCAGTGCTACCTCGGGGCGGGGGTTATACGAGCAGTACTTC. Its protein is CSATSGRGLYEQYF.

The sample holds a few counts of this clonotype. The chain couples TRBV5-5 to TRBJ1-4; the match to TRBD1 covers 8 bases. V shed 3 bases, J shed 6 bases, and the junction held 10 bases outside the gene matches. The CDR3 is made up of 16 amino acids. Looked up from germline, CDR1 is SGHKS and CDR2 is YYEKEE (reference sequence). The CDR3, as DNA: TGTGCCAGCAGCTGGGGGTGGTCAGGGGGCCATGAAAAACTGTTTTTT. The encoded protein is CASSWGWSGGHEKLFF.

This clonotype was observed many times. The chain carries TRBV12-3 or TRBV12-4 and TRBJ2-7; 7 nucleotides align to TRBD1. Unmatched junction bases numbered 12, after V lost 6 bases and J lost 1 base. The CDR3 is made up of 16 amino acids. The CDR3 spells CASSRYDRDRSYEQYF. The DNA of the CDR3 is TGTGCCAGCAGCCGATACGACAGGGATAGGTCCTACGAGCAGTACTTC.

This clonotype has a count of ten or more. The chain links TRBV7-2 to TRBJ2-2; D possibly corresponds to TRBD2 (7 bases). Trimming left V 3 bases short and J 6 bases short, with 14 bases between. Germline CDR1 and CDR2: SGHTA and FQGNSA. The CDR3 is made up of 15 amino acids. For the CDR3, the DNA is TGTGCCAGCAGCTTTCAGGGGACTACCTCCGGGGAGCTGTTTTTT. Residues: CASSFQGTTSGELFF.

This clonotype was counted ten times or more. V is TRBV7-2 and J is TRBJ1-1; D perhaps matches TRBD1 (6 bases). The CDR3 is 14 residues long. V gave up 5 bases and J gave up 4 bases, with 14 bases separating them. Germline V CDR1 and CDR2: SGHTA, FQGNSA. The DNA of the CDR3 is TGTGCCAGCAGCACCACTGGACAGTCCACTGAAGCTTTCTTT. It is translated as CASSTTGQSTEAFF.

This clonotype was observed many times. The rearrangement uses TRBV7-2 and TRBJ2-2; possibly TRBD1 for D (6 bases). This CDR3 spans 14 amino acids. Trimming cost V 5 bases and J 4 bases, with 11 bases left between them. Germline CDR1 is SGHTA and CDR2 is FQGNSA. CDR3 region: CASSPTQGTGELFF. CDR3 coding DNA: TGTGCCAGCAGCCCGACACAGGGCACCGGGGAGCTGTTTTTT.

This clonotype was observed a few times. The chain links TRBV7-2 to TRBJ1-2, with D possibly TRBD1 on 6 matching bases. Trimming left V 4 bases short and J 3 bases short, with 15 bases between. The CDR3 has 15 amino acids. CDR1 SGHTA and CDR2 FQGNSA come from the germline V gene. The CDR3 DNA reads TGTGCCAGCAGCTCACCACAGGGAATTGACTATGGCTACACCTTC. This sequence encodes CASSSPQGIDYGYTF.

The V gene is TRBV4-1, the J gene TRBJ1-1, with TRBD1 as a possible D gene (5 bases). Per the germline V gene, CDR1 is MGHRA and CDR2 is YSYEKL. This CDR3 contains 17 residues. Deletions cut 2 bases from V and 4 bases from J, with 20 bases between. The CDR3 spells CASSQQGLMSRGTEAFF. CDR3 bases: TGCGCCAGCAGCCAACAGGGTCTTATGTCGAGGGGCACTGAAGCTTTCTTT.

This clonotype has at least ten counts. This sequence joins TRBV24-1 and TRBJ2-3, with D hard to call. The CDR3 length is 14 residues. Per germline, CDR1 KGHDR and CDR2 SFDVKD. V shed 4 bases and J shed 5 bases, with 12 bases lying between them. The CDR3 sequence is CATSEDRVQDTQYF. The CDR3 bases are TGTGCCACCAGTGAAGACCGGGTTCAAGATACGCAGTATTTT.

This clonotype is medium-sized within its sample. The J gene is TRBJ2-1, the V gene TRBV7-9; the D is unclear. Germline loops: CDR1 SEHNR, CDR2 FQNEAQ (reference sequence). The CDR3 extends over 12 amino acids. Deletions cut 0 bases from V and 7 bases from J, with 4 bases between. DNA of the CDR3: TGTGCCAGCAGCTTAGCTTGGAATGAGCAGTTCTTC. Its translation is CASSLAWNEQFF.

J is TRBJ2-7 and V is TRBV18, with 10 nucleotides matching TRBD1. Trimming removed 2 bases from V and 1 base from J; junction bases left unmatched: 5. This CDR3 comprises 16 residues. Germline values: CDR1 KGHSH, CDR2 LQKENI. The CDR3 DNA reads TGTGCCAGCTCACCAGCCGGGACAGGGGTGTCCTACGAGCAGTACTTC. The encoded protein is CASSPAGTGVSYEQYF.

This clonotype showed up many times. The chain is built from TRBV6-2 or TRBV6-3 and TRBJ1-5; D may be TRBD1 (5 bases). V was trimmed by 10 bases and J by 2 bases, leaving 12 bases between them. CDR1 and CDR2 from the germline V gene are MNHEY and SVGEGT. The length of the CDR3 is 13 residues. CDR3 region: CATVGTGNQPQHF. In DNA form, the CDR3 reads TGTGCCACCGTTGGGACCGGCAATCAGCCCCAGCATTTT.

Remarks on this clonotype: The germline gene is not matched at one end of the junction; a read error may be the cause. The V and J genes are TRBV29-1 and TRBJ2-3; 12 nucleotides match TRBD2. The germline V gene has CDR1 SQVTM and CDR2 ANQGSEA. This CDR3 region has 13 residues. For the CDR3, the DNA is TGCAGCGTTGAAGGGACTAGCGGGGATACGCTGTATTTT. Residues: CSVEGTSGDTLYF.

This clonotype appeared many times. This chain joins TRBV12-3 or TRBV12-4 and TRBJ1-4; TRBD1 agrees at 9 bases. The CDR3 is made up of 15 amino acids. V dropped 5 bases and J dropped 5; count of bases not matched to a gene: 6. DNA for the CDR3: TGTGCCAGCAGTGCCTGGACAGGGGCAAATGAAAAACTGTTTTTT. Translated, it gives CASSAWTGANEKLFF.

The chain couples TRBV5-1 to TRBJ2-5; 8 positions agree with TRBD1. Germline lookup yields CDR1 SGHRS and CDR2 YFSETQ. V trimming: 6 bases; J trimming: 2 bases; junction bases outside the gene matches: 9. There are 15 residues in the CDR3. CDR3 sequence reads: CASNGGQGTQETQYF. CDR3 nucleotide sequence: TGCGCCAGCAACGGAGGACAGGGAACTCAAGAGACCCAGTACTTC.

This clonotype came up a few times. V usage is TRBV7-2 and J usage is TRBJ2-1; 7 bases fit TRBD2. In germline, CDR1 is SGHTA, CDR2 FQGNSA. This CDR3 comprises 15 residues. The V and J ends lost 6 bases and 5 bases, in that order; junction bases with no gene match: 10. The CDR3 is CASSTAGVAHNEQFF. DNA for the CDR3: TGTGCCAGCAGTACCGCGGGGGTAGCCCACAATGAGCAGTTCTTC.

Only a few counts were recorded for this clonotype. The chain's CDR3 is CAISDYNSPLHF. CDR3 in DNA: TGTGCCATCAGTGATTATAATTCACCCCTCCACTTT. The V gene is TRBV10-3, the J gene TRBJ1-6, with unresolved D. The V end was cut by 3 bases, the J end by 4 bases, with 1 base between. Germline-derived CDR1 and CDR2 are ENHRY and SYGVKD. This CDR3 spans 12 amino acids.

There are many counts of this clonotype. V and J are TRBV11-1 and TRBJ2-2; the D is unclear. The CDR3 runs to 18 residues. Germline loops: CDR1 SGHAT, CDR2 FQDESV (reference sequence). Trimming took 1 base from V and 0 from J, leaving 15 bases between them. Here the CDR3 reads CASSLVSLIFANTGELFF. CDR3 sequence (DNA): TGTGCCAGCAGCTTAGTGAGTTTAATCTTCGCGAACACCGGGGAGCTGTTTTTT.

The table lists this clonotype with many counts. The genes are TRBV12-3 or TRBV12-4 and TRBJ1-2; 9 bases are a match to TRBD1. Germline trimming cut 5 bases from V and 7 bases from J; bases unmatched to any gene: 8. The CDR3 totals 14 residues. CDR3 sequence reads: CASSPRRTGVGYTF. In DNA, the CDR3 is TGTGCCAGCAGTCCGAGGAGGACAGGGGTTGGCTACACCTTC.

This chain connects TRBV20-1 to TRBJ2-3; TRBD1 might be the D (6 bases). This CDR3 has 16 amino acids. Germline V gene lookup returns CDR1 DFQATT and CDR2 SNEGSKA (reference sequence). Trimming cost V 2 bases and J 3 bases, with 18 bases left between them. The DNA of the CDR3 is TGCAGTGCTAGAACCCCTTCCAGGGGCGCGACAGATACGCAGTATTTT. It codes for CSARTPSRGATDTQYF.

The sample holds one count of this clonotype. The J gene is TRBJ2-7, the V gene TRBV6-5, with TRBD2 as a possible D gene (5 bases). The germline V and J ends were trimmed by 6 bases and 4 bases, with 10 bases remaining between them. The CDR3 consists of 12 residues. Germline V gives CDR1 MNHEY, CDR2 SVGAGI. The DNA for the CDR3 is TGTGCCAGCAGAGCCTCGGGGTACGAGCAGTACTTC. Translation gives CASRASGYEQYF.

This clonotype came up many times. The junction differs from germline at one of its ends, possibly a read error. This rearrangement joins TRBV7-7 to TRBJ2-3; D gene ambiguous. This CDR3 contains 14 residues. The germline V gene encodes CDR1 SSHAT and CDR2 FNYEAQ (reference sequence). CDR3 residues: CASSLDGLMNTQYF. The CDR3 DNA reads TGTGCTAGCAGCTTGGACGGGCTGATGAATACGCAGTATTTT.

This chain links TRBV2 with TRBJ2-3; 9 bases are a match to TRBD2. Germline-derived CDR1 and CDR2 are SNHLY and FYNNEI. This CDR3 comprises 18 residues. The V gene end was trimmed by 4 bases and the J gene end by 7 bases; junction bases not matched to a gene: 18. CDR3 residues: CASSGFIFGGGAEYTQYF. Here the CDR3 DNA reads TGTGCCAGCAGTGGGTTCATTTTCGGCGGGGGGGCTGAATATACGCAGTATTTT.

V usage is TRBV7-9 and J usage is TRBJ1-2; D might be TRBD1 (5 bases). CDR3 size: 13 residues. V was trimmed by 7 bases and J by 7 bases, leaving 16 bases between them. Germline V gene lookup returns CDR1 SEHNR and CDR2 FQNEAQ (reference sequence). The CDR3 sequence: CASTSQWDLGYTF. CDR3 DNA sequence: TGTGCCAGCACCTCCCAGTGGGACCTTGGCTACACCTTC.